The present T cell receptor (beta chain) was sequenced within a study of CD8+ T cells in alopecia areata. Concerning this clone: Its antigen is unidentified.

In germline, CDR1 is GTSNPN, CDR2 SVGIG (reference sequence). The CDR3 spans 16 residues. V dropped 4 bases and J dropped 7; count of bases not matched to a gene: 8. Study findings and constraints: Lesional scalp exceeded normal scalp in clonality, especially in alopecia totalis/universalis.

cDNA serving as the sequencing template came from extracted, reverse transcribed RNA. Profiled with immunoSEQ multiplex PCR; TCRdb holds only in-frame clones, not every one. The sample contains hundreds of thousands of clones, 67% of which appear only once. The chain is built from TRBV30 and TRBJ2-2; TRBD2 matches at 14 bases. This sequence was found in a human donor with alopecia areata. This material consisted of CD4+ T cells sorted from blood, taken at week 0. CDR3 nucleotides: TGTGCCTGGAATCCGCCGGGACTAGCGGGGGTCGGGGAGCTGTTTTTT. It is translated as CAWNPPGLAGVGELFF.